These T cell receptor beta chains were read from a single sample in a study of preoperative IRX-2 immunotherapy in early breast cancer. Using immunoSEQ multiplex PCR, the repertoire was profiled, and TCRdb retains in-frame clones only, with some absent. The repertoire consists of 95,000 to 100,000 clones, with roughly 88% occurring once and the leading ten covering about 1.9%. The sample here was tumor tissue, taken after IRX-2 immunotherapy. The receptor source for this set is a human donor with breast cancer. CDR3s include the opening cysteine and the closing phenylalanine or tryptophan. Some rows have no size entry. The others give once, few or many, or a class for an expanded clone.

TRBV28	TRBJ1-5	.	CASSSGQVDDQPQHF
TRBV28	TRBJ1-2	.	CASSLGETGAGGGYTF
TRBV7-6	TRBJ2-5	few	CASSPGRGHETQYF
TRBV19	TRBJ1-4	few	CASTWTPKSDEKLFF
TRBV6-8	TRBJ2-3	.	CASSYHVLAASTDTQYF
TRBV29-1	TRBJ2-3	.	CSVATGTPDTQYF
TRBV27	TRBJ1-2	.	CASSLSGSTYGYTF
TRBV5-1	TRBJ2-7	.	CASSSLLRPGTGNYEQYF
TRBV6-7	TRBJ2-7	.	CASRPGYDSYEQYF
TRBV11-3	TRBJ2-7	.	CASSLGWSGGIGYEQYF
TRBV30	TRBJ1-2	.	CAWSTRTGDGYTF
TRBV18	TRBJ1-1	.	CASSPVGDFGTEAFF
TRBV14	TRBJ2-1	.	CASSPDILGGNEQFF
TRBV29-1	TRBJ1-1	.	CSVEGAMNTEAFF
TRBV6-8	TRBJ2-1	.	CASSFGQYNEQFF
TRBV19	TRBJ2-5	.	CASSIDFGGVQETQYF
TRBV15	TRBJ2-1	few	CATSNPSSSYNEQFF
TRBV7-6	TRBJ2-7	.	CASSLGRHPYEQYF
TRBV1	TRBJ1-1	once	CASSLDPNTEAFF
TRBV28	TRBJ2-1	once	CASTAGLGSYNEQFF
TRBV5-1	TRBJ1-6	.	CASSVRDNNSPLHF
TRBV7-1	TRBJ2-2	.	CASSLVPRNTGELFF
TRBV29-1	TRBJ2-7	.	CSANSEIGEQYF
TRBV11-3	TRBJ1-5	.	CASSQAPGGDQPQHF
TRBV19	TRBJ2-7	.	CASSIRRGPYEQYF
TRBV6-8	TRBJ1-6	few	CASSDPNSPLHF
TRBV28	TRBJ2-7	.	CASTLNGEGGRDEQYF
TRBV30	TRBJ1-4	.	CALTGVTNEKLFF
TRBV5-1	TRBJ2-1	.	CASSLLGLAAGNEQFF
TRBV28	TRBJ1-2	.	CASSLQGANYGYTF
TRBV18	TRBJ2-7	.	CASSPGRTGLESSYEQYF
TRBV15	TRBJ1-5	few	CATSRDRAGPQPQHF
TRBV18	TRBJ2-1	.	CASSASSYNEQFF
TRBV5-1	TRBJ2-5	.	CASSLGTGIGKETQYF
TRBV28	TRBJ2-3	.	CASSQRLAGIVTDTQYF
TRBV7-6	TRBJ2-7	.	CASTGQFLSYEQYF
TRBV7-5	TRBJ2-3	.	CASSSSGTSVADTQYF
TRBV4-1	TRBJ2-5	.	CASSQVNDETQYF
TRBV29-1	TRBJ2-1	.	CSVEGGITYNEQFF